This note documents a single T cell receptor (beta chain) sequence. The data were obtained in a study of blood T cell repertoires in COVID-19. Background on the study: Italy, Spain and the United States were the sources of the convalescent and acute COVID-19 samples. Nucleic acid was either cDNA or gDNA, and it came from T cells, B-cell-depleted T cells, or PBMCs.

Clones were read by immunoSEQ multiplex PCR, and TCRdb kept only the in-frame ones, dropping some. The sample carries roughly 200,000 clones, more than 60% recorded once. CDR1 MNHEY and CDR2 SMNVEV come from the germline V gene (reference sequence). The CDR3 spans 16 residues. Unmatched junction bases numbered 8, after V lost 7 bases and J lost 1 base. Sample: peripheral blood. The sequence was collected from a man in his forties or fifties who had recovered from COVID-19. This chain uses TRBV27 with TRBJ2-3, with 10 bases lining up with TRBD2. CDR3 DNA: TGTGCCAGCACAAGGACTAGCGGAGCCCGCACAGATACGCAGTATTTT. Translated, it gives CASTRTSGARTDTQYF.